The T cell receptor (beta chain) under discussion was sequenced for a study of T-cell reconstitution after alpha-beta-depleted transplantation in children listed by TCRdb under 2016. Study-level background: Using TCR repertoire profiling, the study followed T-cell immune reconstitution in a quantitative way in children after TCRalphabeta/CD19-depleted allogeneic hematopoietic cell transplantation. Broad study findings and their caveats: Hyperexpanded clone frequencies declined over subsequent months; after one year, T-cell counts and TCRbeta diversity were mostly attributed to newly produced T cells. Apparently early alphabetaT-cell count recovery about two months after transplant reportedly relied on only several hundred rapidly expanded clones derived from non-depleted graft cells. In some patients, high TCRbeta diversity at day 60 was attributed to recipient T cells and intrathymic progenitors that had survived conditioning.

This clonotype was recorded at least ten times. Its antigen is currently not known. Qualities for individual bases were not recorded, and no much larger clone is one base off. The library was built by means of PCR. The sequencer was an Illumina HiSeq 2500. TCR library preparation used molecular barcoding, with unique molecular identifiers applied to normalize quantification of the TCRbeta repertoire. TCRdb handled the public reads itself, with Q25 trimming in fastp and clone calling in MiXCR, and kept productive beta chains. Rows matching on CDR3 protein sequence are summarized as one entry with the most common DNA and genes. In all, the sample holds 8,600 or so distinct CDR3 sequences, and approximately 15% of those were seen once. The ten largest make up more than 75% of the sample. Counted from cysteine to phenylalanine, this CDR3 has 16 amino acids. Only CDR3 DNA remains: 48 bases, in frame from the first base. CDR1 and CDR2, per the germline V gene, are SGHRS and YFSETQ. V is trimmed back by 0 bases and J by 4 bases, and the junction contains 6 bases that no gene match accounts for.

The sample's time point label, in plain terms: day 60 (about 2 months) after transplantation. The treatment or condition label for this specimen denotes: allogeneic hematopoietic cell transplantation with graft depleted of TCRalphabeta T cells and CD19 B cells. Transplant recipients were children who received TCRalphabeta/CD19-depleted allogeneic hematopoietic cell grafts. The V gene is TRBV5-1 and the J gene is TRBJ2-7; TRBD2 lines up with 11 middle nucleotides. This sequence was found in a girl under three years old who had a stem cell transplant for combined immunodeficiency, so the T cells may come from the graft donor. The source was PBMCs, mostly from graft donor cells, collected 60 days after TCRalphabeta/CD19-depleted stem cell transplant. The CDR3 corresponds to CASSLGRLAGHYEQYF. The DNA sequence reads TGCGCCAGCAGCTTGGGCCGACTAGCGGGGCATTACGAGCAGTACTTC.